This T cell receptor beta chain was recorded in a study of cytomegalovirus exposure and HLA in healthy donors. The length of the CDR3 is 15 residues. Trimming shortened V by 3 bases and J by 2 bases, and 9 bases separated the two germline ends. Germline V CDR1 and CDR2: SGDLS, YYNGEE. 13 Jbeta primers and 60 Vbeta primers were used for the PCR. TCRdb keeps only in-frame clones here, not all; method: immunoSEQ multiplex PCR. The sample gives 45,000 to 65,000 clones, approximately 73% of which show up once; roughly 2.9% is in the top ten. Notes on the study in general: It was likely that a cluster of highly shared sequence variants was a sequencing artifact. As a later analysis revealed, most CMV-associated TCR beta chains appeared HLA-restricted.

On this clone itself: Its antigen is not known.

The sequencing input was PBMCs. The sequence was collected from a man younger than 35 in good health and CMV-seronegative. This chain connects TRBV9 to TRBJ1-6; D remains ambiguous. CDR3 in amino acids: CASSGPTTYNSPLHF. The CDR3 bases are TGTGCCAGCAGCGGCCCGACAACCTATAATTCACCCCTCCACTTT.